This TCR beta chain was documented in a study of control samples from healthy donors and cancer patients. Trimming took 4 bases from V and 3 from J, leaving 12 bases between them. The CDR3 covers 14 residues. From germline, CDR1 is MGHRA and CDR2 YSYEKL. Some clones are missing from TCRdb's copy, which holds only in-frame ones; the method was immunoSEQ multiplex PCR. The top ten hold around 4.7% of the sample, which has roughly 74,000 clones, 90% to 95% seen once. This sequence originates from a woman younger than 30 in good health. Sequenced sample: blood. The chain joins TRBV4-1 to TRBJ1-2; D might be TRBD1 (5 bases). The CDR3 DNA is TGCGCCAGCAGCCGGGATGGGGGTCACTATGGCTACACCTTC. It specifies CASSRDGGHYGYTF.